The 19 T cell receptor beta chains given below trace back to one sample, sequenced in a study of blood T cell repertoires in COVID-19. Measured with immunoSEQ multiplex PCR; TCRdb has only the in-frame clones, and not every one. The data hold a few hundred thousand clones, with around 87% observed a single time. Sequencing used peripheral blood. Receptors were obtained from a woman between 45 and 60 years old with active or convalescent COVID-19.

J is TRBJ2-5 and V is TRBV12-5; D might be TRBD1 (8 bases). The CDR3 covers 16 residues. Per germline, CDR1 LGHNT and CDR2 FRNRAP. Between the trimmed V and J ends, which lost 7 bases and 0 bases, there was a span of 18 bases. In DNA form, the CDR3 reads TGTGCTAGTGCCCTAGGACAGGGAGGGGACCAAGAGACCCAGTACTTC. Translating it yields CASALGQGGDQETQYF.

The rearrangement uses TRBV3-1 (or the pseudogene TRBV3-2) and TRBJ2-5, with 8 bases aligning to TRBD2. Germline V gene data show CDR1 as LGHDT and CDR2 as YNNKEL (reference sequence). With 0 bases clipped from V and 5 bases from J, the junction kept 14 bases outside the gene matches. This CDR3 spans 18 amino acids. The CDR3 loop reads CASSQDRYSGAGRETQYF. The CDR3 DNA reads as TGTGCCAGCAGCCAAGATCGGTATAGCGGGGCCGGGCGGGAGACCCAGTACTTC.

This chain uses TRBV6-5 with TRBJ1-2, with 7 positions matching TRBD1. The CDR3 spans 15 residues. Germline CDR1 and CDR2: MNHEY and SVGAGI. V dropped 1 base and J dropped 3; count of bases not matched to a gene: 5. CDR3 in amino acids: CASSYYTGDDYGYTF. For the CDR3, the DNA is TGTGCCAGCAGTTACTACACAGGGGACGACTATGGCTACACCTTC.

The rearrangement joins TRBV6-4 to TRBJ2-2; D is perhaps TRBD1 (5 bases). The CDR3 loop spans 14 amino acids. In germline, CDR1 is MRHNA, CDR2 SNTAGT. The ends were cut back, 3 bases at V and 0 bases at J, with 5 bases in the middle. The CDR3 DNA reads TGTGCCAGCAGTGAGACAGCGAACACCGGGGAGCTGTTTTTT. Its protein product is CASSETANTGELFF.

This chain joins TRBV7-2 and TRBJ2-3; possibly TRBD2 for D (5 bases). V dropped 2 bases and J dropped 1 base, with 16 bases sitting between them. The length of the CDR3 is 17 residues. The germline gives CDR1 SGHTA, CDR2 FQGNSA. CDR3 sequence (DNA): TGTGCCAGCAGCTTATACTTTAGCGTCCGGGGCACAGATACGCAGTATTTT. Translation: CASSLYFSVRGTDTQYF.

This clone appeared once. This chain uses TRBV2 with TRBJ1-6, with 9 bases fitting TRBD1. The germline V gene has CDR1 SNHLY and CDR2 FYNNEI. V shed 4 bases, J shed 7 bases, and the junction held 5 bases outside the gene matches. CDR3 size: 15 residues. CDR3 amino acids: CASSVGQGWNSPLHF. The CDR3 DNA sequence: TGTGCCAGCAGTGTAGGACAGGGGTGGAATTCACCCCTCCACTTT.

The J gene is TRBJ2-2, the V gene TRBV11-3, with 11 bases aligning to TRBD2. In germline, CDR1 is SGHNT, CDR2 YENEEA. The V gene end was trimmed by 5 bases and the J gene end by 4 bases; junction bases not matched to a gene: 12. This CDR3 has 18 residues. CDR3 in amino acids: CASSPSILAGGSTGELFF. In nucleotides, the CDR3 is TGTGCCAGCAGCCCGTCCATTCTAGCGGGGGGATCCACCGGGGAGCTGTTTTTT.

Regarding this clone: A junction boundary mismatches the germline segment, possibly from a read error. J is TRBJ1-5 and V is TRBV7-2; perhaps TRBD1 as D (6 bases). CDR3 size: 16 residues. Germline V gene sequence: CDR1 SGHTA, CDR2 FQGNSA. This CDR3 is CASSLVTGTSNQPQHF. The CDR3, as DNA: TGTGCCAGCAGCTTAGTCACCGGGACAAGCAACCAGCCCCAGCATTTT.

CDR3 protein: CASKEASGTGELFF. The CDR3 nucleotides read TGTGCCAGCAAGGAGGCATCCGGGACCGGGGAGCTGTTTTTT. The gene calls are TRBV2 and TRBJ2-2, with a weak D call TRBD2 (5 bases). Trimming shortened V by 7 bases and J by 5 bases, and 14 bases separated the two germline ends. The CDR3 has 14 amino acids. In germline, CDR1 is SNHLY, CDR2 FYNNEI.

Concerning this clone itself: One end of the junction varies from germline; a read error may be responsible. V and J are TRBV7-7 and TRBJ2-7, with D maybe TRBD1 (6 bases). Germline-derived CDR1 and CDR2 are SSHAT and FNYEAQ (reference sequence). There are 15 residues in the CDR3. This CDR3 reads CASSEGQGTSYEQYF. The CDR3, as DNA: TGTGCTAGCAGCGAAGGGCAGGGGACCTCCTACGAGCAGTACTTC.

The chain links TRBV29-1 to TRBJ2-3; 7 positions agree with TRBD2. The CDR3 spans 15 residues. Germline trimming cut 7 bases from V and 4 bases from J; bases unmatched to any gene: 14. Germline CDR1 and CDR2: SQVTM and ANQGSEA. CDR3 loop: CSAAKRGGLPDTQYF. The CDR3 region has the DNA TGCAGCGCAGCAAAGCGGGGAGGACTCCCAGATACGCAGTATTTT.

This CDR3 reads CASRSSNEKLFF. The CDR3 DNA reads TGTGCCAGCAGATCCAGTAATGAAAAACTGTTTTTT. This chain links TRBV28 with TRBJ1-4; D gene uncertain. The CDR3 contains 12 residues. The germline V gene encodes CDR1 MDHEN and CDR2 SYDVKM. V shed 6 bases and J shed 4 bases, with 6 bases lying between them.

The chain combines TRBV27 with TRBJ2-2; weak D call: TRBD2 (5 bases). The CDR3 sequence is 12 residues long. Between the trimmed V and J ends, which lost 5 bases and 6 bases, there was a span of 7 bases. CDR1 MNHEY and CDR2 SMNVEV come from the germline V gene (reference sequence). CDR3 nucleotide sequence: TGTGCCAGCAGTAAACTAGCCGGGGAGCTGTTTTTT. Amino acids: CASSKLAGELFF.

The J gene is TRBJ1-1, the V gene TRBV30; no firm D call. Trimming took 4 bases from V and 1 from J, leaving 10 bases between them. This CDR3 is built from 13 residues. The germline gives CDR1 GTSNPN, CDR2 SVGIG (reference sequence). The CDR3 DNA reads as TGTGCCTGGAAGAGGCAGAAGAACACTGAAGCTTTCTTT. As protein: CAWKRQKNTEAFF.

The chain joins TRBV7-9 to TRBJ2-7; D possibly corresponds to TRBD2 (5 bases). CDR3 length: 14 residues. Looked up from germline, CDR1 is SEHNR and CDR2 is FQNEAQ (reference sequence). V was cut by 3 bases and J by 0 bases, with 9 bases left in between. The CDR3 is CASSFASHSYEQYF. As DNA, the CDR3 is TGTGCCAGCAGCTTTGCTAGCCACTCCTACGAGCAGTACTTC.

This clone was observed a single time. The chain combines TRBV19 with TRBJ1-2; 9 positions agree with TRBD1. Germline V gene lookup returns CDR1 LNHDA and CDR2 SQIVND (reference sequence). There are 14 residues in the CDR3. Trimming cost V 4 bases and J 6 bases; bases outside gene matches: 6. CDR3 sequence (DNA): TGTGCCAGTAGTACTTCGGGACAGGGAAATGGCTACACCTTC. It encodes CASSTSGQGNGYTF.

The rearrangement links TRBV4-3 to TRBJ2-1; 13 bases map to TRBD2. The V and J ends lost 0 bases and 7 bases, in that order; junction bases with no gene match: 3. Germline lookup yields CDR1 LGHNA and CDR2 YSLEER. The CDR3 sequence is 16 residues long. The CDR3 nucleotides read TGCGCCAGCAGCCAAGATCGACTAGCGGGGGGTAATGAGCAGTTCTTC. Protein: CASSQDRLAGGNEQFF.

J is TRBJ1-1 and V is TRBV7-8; perhaps TRBD1 as D (6 bases). The V end lost 5 bases, the J end lost 4 bases, and 14 bases lay between the germline ends. The CDR3 extends over 14 amino acids. CDR1 SGHVS and CDR2 FQNEAQ come from the germline V gene. In DNA, the CDR3 is TGTGCCAGCAGCCTCGACAGGATTATCACTGAAGCTTTCTTT. This codes for CASSLDRIITEAFF.

The rearrangement links TRBV19 to TRBJ1-2; 7 positions match TRBD1. With 5 bases clipped from V and 8 bases from J, the junction kept 11 bases outside the gene matches. The CDR3 consists of 14 residues. Germline loops: CDR1 LNHDA, CDR2 SQIVND (reference sequence). The CDR3 nucleotides read TGTGCCAGTAGTTTACAGGGGAGAGGCGGGGGCTACACCTTC. It codes for CASSLQGRGGGYTF.